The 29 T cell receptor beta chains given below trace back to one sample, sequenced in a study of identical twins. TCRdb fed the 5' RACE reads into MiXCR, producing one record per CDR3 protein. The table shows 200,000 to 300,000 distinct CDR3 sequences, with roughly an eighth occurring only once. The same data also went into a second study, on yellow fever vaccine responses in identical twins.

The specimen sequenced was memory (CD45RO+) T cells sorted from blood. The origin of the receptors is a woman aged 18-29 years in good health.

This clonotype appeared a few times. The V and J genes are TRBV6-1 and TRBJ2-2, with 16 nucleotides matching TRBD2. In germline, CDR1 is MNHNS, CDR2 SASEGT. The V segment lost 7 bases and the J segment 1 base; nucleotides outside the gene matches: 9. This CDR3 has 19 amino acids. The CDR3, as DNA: TGTGCCAGCAAACCCGGGACTAGCGGGGGGGCCTTGAACACCGGGGAGCTGTTTTTT. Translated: CASKPGTSGGALNTGELFF.

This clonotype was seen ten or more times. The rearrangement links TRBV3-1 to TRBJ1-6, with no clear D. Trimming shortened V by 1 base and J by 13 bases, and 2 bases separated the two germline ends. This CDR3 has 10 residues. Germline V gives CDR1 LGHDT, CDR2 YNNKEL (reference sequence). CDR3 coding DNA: TGTGCCAGCAGCCAAGCCCCCCTCCACTTT. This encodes CASSQAPLHF.

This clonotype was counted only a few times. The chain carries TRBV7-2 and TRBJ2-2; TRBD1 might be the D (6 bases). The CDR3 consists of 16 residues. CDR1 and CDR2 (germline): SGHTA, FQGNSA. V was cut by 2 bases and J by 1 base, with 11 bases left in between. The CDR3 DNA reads TGTGCCAGCAGCTTAACCTTGACAGGGAACACCGGGGAGCTGTTTTTT. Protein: CASSLTLTGNTGELFF.

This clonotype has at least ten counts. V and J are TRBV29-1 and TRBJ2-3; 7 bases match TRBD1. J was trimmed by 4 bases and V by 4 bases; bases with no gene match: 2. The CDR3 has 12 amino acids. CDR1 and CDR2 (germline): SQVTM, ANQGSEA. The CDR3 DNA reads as TGCAGCGTTGGACAGGGTCCAGATACGCAGTATTTT. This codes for CSVGQGPDTQYF.

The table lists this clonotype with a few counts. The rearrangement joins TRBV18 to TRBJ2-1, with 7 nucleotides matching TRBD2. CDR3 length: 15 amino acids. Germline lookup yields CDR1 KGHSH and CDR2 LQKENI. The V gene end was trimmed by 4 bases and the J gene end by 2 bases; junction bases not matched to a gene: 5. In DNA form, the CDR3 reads TGTGCCAGCTCACTAGAGAGCGGGACCTACAATGAGCAGTTCTTC. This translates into CASSLESGTYNEQFF.

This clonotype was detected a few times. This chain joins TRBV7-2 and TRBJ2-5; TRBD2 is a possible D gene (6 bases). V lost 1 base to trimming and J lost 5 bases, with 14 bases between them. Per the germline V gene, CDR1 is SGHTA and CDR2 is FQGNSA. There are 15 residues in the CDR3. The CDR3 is CASSLVGGTWETQYF. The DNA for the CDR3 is TGTGCCAGCAGCTTAGTCGGCGGGACGTGGGAGACCCAGTACTTC.

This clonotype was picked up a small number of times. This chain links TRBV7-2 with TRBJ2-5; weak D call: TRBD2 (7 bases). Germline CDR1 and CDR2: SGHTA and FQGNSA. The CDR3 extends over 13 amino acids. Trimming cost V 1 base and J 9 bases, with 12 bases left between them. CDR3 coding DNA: TGTGCCAGCAGCTTAGTAGGGGGGGGGGCCCAGTACTTC. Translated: CASSLVGGGAQYF.

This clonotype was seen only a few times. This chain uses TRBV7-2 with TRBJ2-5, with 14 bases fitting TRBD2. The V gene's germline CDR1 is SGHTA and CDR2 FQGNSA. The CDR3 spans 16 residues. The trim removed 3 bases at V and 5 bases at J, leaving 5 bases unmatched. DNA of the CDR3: TGTGCCAGCAGCTTCACCGGGACTAGCGGGAGTGAGACCCAGTACTTC. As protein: CASSFTGTSGSETQYF.

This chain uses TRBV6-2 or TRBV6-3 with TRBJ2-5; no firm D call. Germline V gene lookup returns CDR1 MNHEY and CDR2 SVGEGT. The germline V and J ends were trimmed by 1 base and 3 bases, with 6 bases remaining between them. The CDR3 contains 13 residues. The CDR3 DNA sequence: TGTGCCAGCAGTTACTTCGGTGAAGAGACCCAGTACTTC. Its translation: CASSYFGEETQYF.

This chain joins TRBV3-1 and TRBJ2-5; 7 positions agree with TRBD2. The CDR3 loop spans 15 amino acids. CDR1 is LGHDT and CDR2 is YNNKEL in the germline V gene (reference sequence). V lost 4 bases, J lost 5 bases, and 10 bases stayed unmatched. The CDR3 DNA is TGTGCCAGCAGCCGCACGACTAGCCGGGGGGAGACCCAGTACTTC. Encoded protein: CASSRTTSRGETQYF.

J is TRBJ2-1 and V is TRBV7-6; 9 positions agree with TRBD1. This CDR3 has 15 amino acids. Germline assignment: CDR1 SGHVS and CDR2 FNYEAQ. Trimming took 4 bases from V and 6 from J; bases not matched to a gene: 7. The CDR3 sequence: CASSSGTGFVNEQFF. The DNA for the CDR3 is TGTGCCAGCAGCTCAGGGACAGGGTTTGTCAATGAGCAGTTCTTC.

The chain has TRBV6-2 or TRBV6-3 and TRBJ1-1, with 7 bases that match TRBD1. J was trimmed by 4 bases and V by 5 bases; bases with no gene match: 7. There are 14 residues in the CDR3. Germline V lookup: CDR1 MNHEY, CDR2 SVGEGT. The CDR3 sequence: CASSLDRVVTEAFF. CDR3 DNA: TGTGCCAGCAGTCTCGACAGGGTAGTCACTGAAGCTTTCTTT.

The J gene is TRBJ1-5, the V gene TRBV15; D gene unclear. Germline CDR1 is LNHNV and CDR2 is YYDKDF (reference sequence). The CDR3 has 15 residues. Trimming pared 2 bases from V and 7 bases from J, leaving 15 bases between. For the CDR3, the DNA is TGTGCCACCAGCAGACTTCAAGAGGGAGGACAGCCCCAGCATTTT. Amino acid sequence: CATSRLQEGGQPQHF.

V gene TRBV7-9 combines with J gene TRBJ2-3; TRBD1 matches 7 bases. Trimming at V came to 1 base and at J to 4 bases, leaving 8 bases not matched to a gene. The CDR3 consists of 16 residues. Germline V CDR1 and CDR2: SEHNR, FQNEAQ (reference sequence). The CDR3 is CASSLGGQVVADTQYF. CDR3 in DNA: TGTGCCAGCAGCTTAGGCGGACAGGTAGTAGCAGATACGCAGTATTTT.

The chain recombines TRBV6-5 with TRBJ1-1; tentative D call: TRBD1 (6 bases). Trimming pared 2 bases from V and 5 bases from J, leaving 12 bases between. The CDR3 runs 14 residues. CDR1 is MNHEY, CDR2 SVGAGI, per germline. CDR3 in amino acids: CASSYGPGATEAFF. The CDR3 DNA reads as TGTGCCAGCAGTTACGGTCCAGGGGCGACTGAAGCTTTCTTT.

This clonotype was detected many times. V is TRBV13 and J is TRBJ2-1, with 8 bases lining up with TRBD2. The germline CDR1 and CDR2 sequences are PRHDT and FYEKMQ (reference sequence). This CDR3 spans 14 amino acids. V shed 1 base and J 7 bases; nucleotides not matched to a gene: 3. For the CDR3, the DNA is TGTGCCAGCAGCTTAGTGGGACTAGGGAATGAGCAGTTCTTC. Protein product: CASSLVGLGNEQFF.

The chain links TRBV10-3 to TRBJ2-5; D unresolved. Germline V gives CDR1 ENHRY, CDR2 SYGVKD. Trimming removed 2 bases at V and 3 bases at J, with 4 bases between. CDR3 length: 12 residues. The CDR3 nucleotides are TGTGCCATCAGTGAGCCGGAAGAGACCCAGTACTTC. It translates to CAISEPEETQYF.

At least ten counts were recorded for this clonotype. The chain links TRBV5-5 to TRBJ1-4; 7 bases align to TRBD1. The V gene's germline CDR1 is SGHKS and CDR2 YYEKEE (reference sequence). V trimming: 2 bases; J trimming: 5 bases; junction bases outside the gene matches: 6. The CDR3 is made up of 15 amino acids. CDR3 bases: TGTGCCAGCAGCTTCTCGGGACAGATAAATGAAAAACTGTTTTTT. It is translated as CASSFSGQINEKLFF.

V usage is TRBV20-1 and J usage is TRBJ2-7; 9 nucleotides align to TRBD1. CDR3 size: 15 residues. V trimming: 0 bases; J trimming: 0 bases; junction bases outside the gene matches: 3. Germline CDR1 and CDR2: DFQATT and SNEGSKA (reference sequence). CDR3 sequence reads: CSARDWTGASYEQYF. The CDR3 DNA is TGCAGTGCTAGAGATTGGACAGGGGCCTCCTACGAGCAGTACTTC.

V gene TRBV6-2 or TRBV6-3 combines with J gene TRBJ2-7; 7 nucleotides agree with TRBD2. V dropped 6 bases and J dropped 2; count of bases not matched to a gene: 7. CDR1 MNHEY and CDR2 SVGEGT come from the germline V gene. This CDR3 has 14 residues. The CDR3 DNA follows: TGTGCCAGCAGGGCCACTAGCGCACCCTACGAGCAGTACTTC. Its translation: CASRATSAPYEQYF.

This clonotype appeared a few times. The CDR3 spells CASSYRLAGGFNEQFF. The CDR3 DNA follows: TGTGCCAGCAGTTACCGACTAGCGGGAGGATTCAATGAGCAGTTCTTC. The gene calls are TRBV6-2 or TRBV6-3 and TRBJ2-1; TRBD2 aligns across 13 bases. J lost 6 bases, V lost 2 bases, and 4 bases had no gene match. Per germline, CDR1 MNHEY and CDR2 SVGEGT. The CDR3 extends over 16 amino acids.

CDR3 in amino acids: CATSRAGYEQYF. The CDR3 DNA sequence: TGTGCCACCAGCAGAGCTGGATACGAGCAGTACTTC. The rearrangement joins TRBV15 to TRBJ2-7; D unresolved. V was clipped by 1 base and J by 4 bases, with 5 bases between them. The length of the CDR3 is 12 residues. Germline V gives CDR1 LNHNV, CDR2 YYDKDF (reference sequence).

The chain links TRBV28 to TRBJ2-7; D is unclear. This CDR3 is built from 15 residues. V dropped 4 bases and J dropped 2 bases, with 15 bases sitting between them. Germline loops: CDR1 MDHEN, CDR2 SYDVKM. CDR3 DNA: TGTGCCAGCAGTTCCCCAGCTAAAGCGACCTACGAGCAGTACTTC. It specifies CASSSPAKATYEQYF.

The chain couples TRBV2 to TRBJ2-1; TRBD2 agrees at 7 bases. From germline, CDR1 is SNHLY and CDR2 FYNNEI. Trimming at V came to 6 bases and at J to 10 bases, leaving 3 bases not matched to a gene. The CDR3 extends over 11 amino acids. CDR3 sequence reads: CASSVSGEQFF. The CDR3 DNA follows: TGTGCCAGCAGCGTTAGCGGGGAGCAGTTCTTC. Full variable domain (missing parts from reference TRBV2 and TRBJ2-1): EPEVTQTPSHQVTQMGQEVILRCVPISNHLYFYWYRQILGQKVEFLVSFYNNEISEKSEIFDDQFSVERPDGSNFTLKIRSTKLEDSAMYFCASSVSGEQFFGPGTRLTVL.

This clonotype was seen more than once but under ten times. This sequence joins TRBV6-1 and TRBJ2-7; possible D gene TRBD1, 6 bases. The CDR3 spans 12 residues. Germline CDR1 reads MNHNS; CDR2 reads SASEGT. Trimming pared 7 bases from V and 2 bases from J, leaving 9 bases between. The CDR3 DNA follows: TGTGCCAGCACCGACAGGACCTACGAGCAGTACTTC. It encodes CASTDRTYEQYF.

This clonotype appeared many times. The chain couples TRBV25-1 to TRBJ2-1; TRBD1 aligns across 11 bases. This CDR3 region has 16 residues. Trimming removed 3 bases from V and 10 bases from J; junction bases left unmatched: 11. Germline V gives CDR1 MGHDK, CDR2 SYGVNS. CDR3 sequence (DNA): TGTGCCAGCAGTGATGGGGGACAGGGGGACGTTGGAGAGCAGTTCTTC. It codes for CASSDGGQGDVGEQFF. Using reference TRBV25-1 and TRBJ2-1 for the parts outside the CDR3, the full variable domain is EADIYQTPRYLVIGTGKKITLECSQTMGHDKMYWYQQDPGMELHLIHYSYGVNSTEKGDLSSESTVSRIRTEHFPLTLESARPSHTSQYLCASSDGGQGDVGEQFFGPGTRLTVL.

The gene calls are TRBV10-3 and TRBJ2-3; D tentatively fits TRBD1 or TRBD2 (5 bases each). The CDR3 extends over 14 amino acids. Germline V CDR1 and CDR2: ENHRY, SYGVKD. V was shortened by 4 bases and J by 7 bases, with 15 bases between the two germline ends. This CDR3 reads CAISVSGTLNTQYF. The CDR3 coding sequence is TGTGCCATCAGTGTATCCGGGACCCTGAATACGCAGTATTTT.

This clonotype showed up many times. CDR3 coding DNA: TGCGCCAGCAGCTTGGTGGGAGTAGGTTACGAGCAGTACTTC. Encoded protein: CASSLVGVGYEQYF. The V gene is TRBV5-1, the J gene TRBJ2-7; D is perhaps TRBD2 (5 bases). Germline V CDR1 and CDR2: SGHRS, YFSETQ. The length of the CDR3 is 14 residues. V was trimmed by 0 bases and J by 4 bases, leaving 11 bases between them.

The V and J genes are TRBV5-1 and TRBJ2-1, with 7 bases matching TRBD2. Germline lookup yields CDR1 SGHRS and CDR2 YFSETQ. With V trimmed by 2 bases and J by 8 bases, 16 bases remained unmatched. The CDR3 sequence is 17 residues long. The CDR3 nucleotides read TGCGCCAGCAGCTTAATAATACAAAATATAGCGGGCGATGAGCAGTTCTTC. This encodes CASSLIIQNIAGDEQFF.